Presented here are 20 T cell receptor beta chains from one specimen sequenced in a study of blood T cell repertoires in COVID-19. TCRdb's table, derived via immunoSEQ multiplex PCR, lists solely in-frame clones and lacks some. Here the sample spans roughly 180,000 clones, 80% to 90% being singletons. Sequencing input: peripheral blood. These receptors were obtained from a man aged 60 to 69 with acute or convalescent COVID-19.

V is TRBV28 and J is TRBJ1-5, with TRBD1 matching over 9 bases. Unmatched junction bases numbered 7, after V lost 6 bases and J lost 7 bases. Germline V gene sequence: CDR1 MDHEN, CDR2 SYDVKM. This CDR3 region has 14 residues. CDR3 DNA: TGTGCCAGCAGCCCCACAGGGGGCACCCAGCCCCAGCATTTT. Encoded protein: CASSPTGGTQPQHF.

The chain uses TRBV18 and TRBJ2-1; the match to TRBD2 covers 7 bases. V lost 1 base and J lost 9; bases outside the gene matches: 9. The CDR3 spans 15 residues. From germline, CDR1 is KGHSH and CDR2 LQKENI. In DNA form, the CDR3 reads TGTGCCAGCTCACCACAACAAACTGGGAGGGTTGAGCAGTTCTTC. Amino acid sequence: CASSPQQTGRVEQFF.

This chain links TRBV7-9 with TRBJ1-4; weak D call: TRBD1 (5 bases). V was trimmed by 8 bases and J by 10 bases, leaving 17 bases between them. CDR3 size: 13 residues. Germline CDR1 SEHNR, CDR2 FQNEAQ (reference sequence). CDR3 protein: CASESSWGGKLFF. The CDR3 nucleotides read TGTGCCAGCGAATCTTCGTGGGGGGGAAAACTGTTTTTT.

The J gene is TRBJ2-7, the V gene TRBV10-3; 11 bases are a match to TRBD1. Germline values: CDR1 ENHRY, CDR2 SYGVKD. The ends lost 5 bases at V and 6 bases at J; junction bases unmatched: 3. The length of the CDR3 is 13 residues. The CDR3 is CAISLGTGGEQYF. CDR3 in DNA: TGTGCCATCAGTCTGGGGACAGGGGGCGAGCAGTACTTC.

The chain joins TRBV19 to TRBJ1-6; D is perhaps TRBD1 (5 bases). The CDR3 is 14 amino acids. Germline V lookup: CDR1 LNHDA, CDR2 SQIVND (reference sequence). V was clipped by 3 bases and J by 6 bases, with 9 bases between them. The CDR3, as DNA: TGTGCCAGTAGTATGGGCAGGGCTAATTCACCCCTCCACTTT. As protein: CASSMGRANSPLHF.

This chain connects TRBV13 to TRBJ2-1, with D possibly TRBD2 on 5 matching bases. The CDR3 has 19 residues. Germline assignment: CDR1 PRHDT and CDR2 FYEKMQ (reference sequence). V was trimmed by 2 bases and J by 1 base, leaving 21 bases between them. The CDR3 reads CASSLSEGWQTNSYNEQFF. For the CDR3, the DNA is TGTGCCAGCAGCTTAAGCGAGGGCTGGCAGACCAATTCCTACAATGAGCAGTTCTTC.

The J gene is TRBJ2-1, the V gene TRBV9; TRBD2 is a possible D gene (5 bases). There are 15 residues in the CDR3. V shed 5 bases and J shed 2 bases, with 14 bases lying between them. CDR1 and CDR2 from the germline V gene are SGDLS and YYNGEE. The chain's CDR3 is CASSYRLSAYNEQFF. CDR3 bases: TGTGCCAGCAGTTACCGACTATCCGCCTACAATGAGCAGTTCTTC.

This clone was seen a single time. The chain links TRBV7-2 to TRBJ2-5; weak D call: TRBD1 (6 bases). The germline V gene has CDR1 SGHTA and CDR2 FQGNSA. V was pared by 5 bases and J by 2 bases, with 12 bases between. The CDR3 is made up of 14 amino acids. The CDR3 region is CASSLHRAQETQYF. The CDR3 DNA is TGTGCCAGCAGCCTACACAGGGCTCAAGAGACCCAGTACTTC.

The chain carries TRBV28 and TRBJ2-1; 7 nucleotides line up with TRBD1. There are 14 residues in the CDR3. The ends lost 7 bases at V and 5 bases at J; junction bases unmatched: 8. Germline CDR1 is MDHEN and CDR2 is SYDVKM. CDR3 residues: CASTRTGGDNEQFF. CDR3 DNA: TGTGCCAGCACGCGGACAGGAGGAGACAATGAGCAGTTCTTC.

The chain couples TRBV6-2 or TRBV6-3 to TRBJ1-2; D may be TRBD1 (5 bases). Per the germline V gene, CDR1 is MNHEY and CDR2 is SVGEGT. The CDR3 totals 13 residues. V was cut by 6 bases and J by 8 bases, with 16 bases left in between. CDR3 DNA: TGTGCCAGCAGCCAGGACAAGGCGCGGGGCTACACCTTC. Its protein product is CASSQDKARGYTF.

The chain recombines TRBV9 with TRBJ2-1; 9 bases match TRBD2. Germline CDR1 SGDLS, CDR2 YYNGEE. V dropped 4 bases and J dropped 2; count of bases not matched to a gene: 4. The CDR3 length is 15 residues. CDR3 bases: TGTGCCAGCAGCATCTTAGCGGGGGCCTACAATGAGCAGTTCTTC. The encoded protein is CASSILAGAYNEQFF.

The chain links TRBV9 to TRBJ2-3; 9 bases map to TRBD2. In germline, CDR1 is SGDLS, CDR2 YYNGEE. This CDR3 region has 15 residues. Germline trimming cut 4 bases from V and 0 bases from J; bases unmatched to any gene: 3. The DNA of the CDR3 is TGTGCCAGCAGCCCGACTAGCGGTAGCACAGATACGCAGTATTTT. It codes for CASSPTSGSTDTQYF. Full variable domain (remainder filled in from reference TRBV9 and TRBJ2-3): DSGVTQTPKHLITATGQRVTLRCSPRSGDLSVYWYQQSLDQGLQFLIQYYNGEERAKGNILERFSAQQFPDLHSELNLSSLELGDSALYFCASSPTSGSTDTQYFGPGTRLTVL.

The chain recombines TRBV3-1 (or the pseudogene TRBV3-2) with TRBJ1-3; weak D call: TRBD1 (6 bases). This CDR3 region has 14 residues. Germline lookup yields CDR1 LGHDT and CDR2 YNNKEL (reference sequence). The V gene lost 4 bases and the J gene lost 1 base, with 8 bases spanning the gap. The CDR3 nucleotides are TGTGCCAGCAGCCTGGGGGCGTCTGGAAACACCATATATTTT. It yields the protein CASSLGASGNTIYF.

The J gene is TRBJ2-3, the V gene TRBV2; 8 nucleotides match TRBD1. Germline trimming cut 6 bases from V and 3 bases from J; bases unmatched to any gene: 8. This CDR3 has 15 residues. CDR1 and CDR2 (germline): SNHLY, FYNNEI. The CDR3: CASSWDRSKTDTQYF. CDR3 nucleotide sequence: TGTGCCAGCAGCTGGGACAGGAGTAAAACAGATACGCAGTATTTT.

V and J are TRBV18 and TRBJ1-1; D is ambiguous. Trimming removed 2 bases at V and 3 bases at J, with 7 bases between. CDR1 and CDR2 (germline): KGHSH, LQKENI. The CDR3 contains 13 residues. The DNA for the CDR3 is TGTGCCAGCTCACCAAACCGGGACACTGAAGCTTTCTTT. Encoded protein: CASSPNRDTEAFF.

The V gene is TRBV7-9, the J gene TRBJ2-3, with a weak D call TRBD2 (6 bases). This CDR3 has 15 residues. Germline CDR1 is SEHNR and CDR2 is FQNEAQ (reference sequence). Deletions cut 5 bases from V and 0 bases from J, with 12 bases between. CDR3 protein: CASSPPGVSTDTQYF. CDR3 DNA sequence: TGTGCCAGCAGCCCGCCGGGGGTGAGCACAGATACGCAGTATTTT.

The chain's CDR3 is CASSPPGVLSSYEQYF. CDR3 DNA sequence: TGTGCCAGCTCACCACCCGGGGTGCTTTCGTCCTACGAGCAGTACTTC. V gene TRBV18 combines with J gene TRBJ2-7, with a tentative D call TRBD2 (5 bases). V was clipped by 0 bases and J by 1 base, with 13 bases between them. This CDR3 comprises 16 residues. Germline CDR1 KGHSH, CDR2 LQKENI.

The table lists this clone with a count of one. This chain joins TRBV4-1 and TRBJ1-2; weak D call: TRBD1 (5 bases). Germline V gives CDR1 MGHRA, CDR2 YSYEKL. With 0 bases removed from V and 5 bases from J, the gap between germline ends came to 16 bases. CDR3 length equals 16 residues. CDR3 DNA sequence: TGCGCCAGCAGCCAAGATCCAGGGCAGGGTAGATATGGCTACACCTTC. Amino acid sequence: CASSQDPGQGRYGYTF.

V usage is TRBV4-1 and J usage is TRBJ2-1; D remains unclear. Germline-derived CDR1 and CDR2 are MGHRA and YSYEKL. Trimming shortened V by 4 bases and J by 9 bases, and 16 bases separated the two germline ends. This CDR3 comprises 14 residues. The CDR3 DNA follows: TGCGCCAGCAGCCGAGTGACTGCCGGTGGTGAGCAGTTCTTC. Translation gives CASSRVTAGGEQFF.

The gene calls are TRBV27 and TRBJ2-7; 11 positions match TRBD2. V gave up 5 bases and J gave up 6 bases; unmatched junction bases: 9. The CDR3 contains 15 residues. Germline V lookup: CDR1 MNHEY, CDR2 SMNVEV (reference sequence). CDR3 coding DNA: TGTGCCAGCAGTCGTACTAGCGGGAGCCCCCGCGAGCAGTACTTC. It translates to CASSRTSGSPREQYF.